What follows are 31 T cell receptor beta chains derived from one specimen sequenced in a study of blood T cell repertoires in COVID-19. Measured with immunoSEQ multiplex PCR; TCRdb has only the in-frame clones, and not every one. Of roughly 330,000 clones in the sample, about 90% were seen once. The sample was PBMCs or T cells enriched from blood (not recorded which). These receptors were taken from a woman in her 30s who had recovered from COVID-19.

The J gene is TRBJ1-1, the V gene TRBV30, with 7 nucleotides matching TRBD1. This CDR3 is built from 13 residues. V dropped 4 bases and J dropped 2; count of bases not matched to a gene: 4. Germline CDR1 GTSNPN, CDR2 SVGIG (reference sequence). In DNA form, the CDR3 reads TGTGCCTGGAAGACAGGGTTCAACACTGAAGCTTTCTTT. Its translation: CAWKTGFNTEAFF. The entire variable domain, with the rest obtained from reference TRBV30 and TRBJ1-1, is as follows: SQTIHQWPATLVQPVGSPLSLECTVEGTSNPNLYWYRQAAGRGLQLLFYSVGIGQISSEVPQNLSASRPQDRQFILSSKKLLLSDSGFYLCAWKTGFNTEAFFGQGTRLTVV.

The V gene is TRBV10-3, the J gene TRBJ2-3, with 16 nucleotides matching TRBD2. Germline V lookup: CDR1 ENHRY, CDR2 SYGVKD. The CDR3 spans 19 residues. V shed 6 bases and J 5 bases; nucleotides not matched to a gene: 14. The CDR3 region has the DNA TGTGCCATCAGCGGAAAATCCGGGACTAGCGGGGGGGCAAGAGATACGCAGTATTTT. It translates to CAISGKSGTSGGARDTQYF.

In this sample, this clone turned up once. The rearrangement links TRBV21-1 to TRBJ2-2; TRBD2 reflects the table's D call only, with no check against the DNA. TRBV21-1 is a recognized pseudogene. The CDR3 is 17 amino acids. The CDR3 DNA reads as TGTGCCAGCAGCAGTTTCCCCCGGGAACATCGGACCGGGGAGCTGTTTTTT. The encoded protein is CASSSFPREHRTGELFF.

V and J are TRBV2 and TRBJ2-4, with D possibly being TRBD2 (6 bases). V was cut by 4 bases and J by 7 bases, with 11 bases left in between. The germline V gene has CDR1 SNHLY and CDR2 FYNNEI. This CDR3 has 13 amino acids. The CDR3 DNA reads as TGTGCCAGCAGTGCCCGCGGGGTGAACATTCAGTACTTC. This codes for CASSARGVNIQYF.

The rearrangement uses TRBV6-1 and TRBJ1-2; TRBD1 matches 10 bases. The trim removed 2 bases at V and 4 bases at J, leaving 7 bases unmatched. The CDR3 extends over 16 amino acids. Per germline, CDR1 MNHNS and CDR2 SASEGT. The CDR3 protein is CASSELWTGGPYGYTF. The CDR3 region has the DNA TGTGCCAGCAGTGAATTATGGACAGGGGGTCCCTATGGCTACACCTTC.

This CDR3 reads CSAGWAGGTDTQYF. CDR3 nucleotide sequence: TGCAGCGCTGGATGGGCGGGAGGCACAGATACGCAGTATTTT. The chain joins TRBV29-1 to TRBJ2-3; 7 bases match TRBD2. This CDR3 spans 14 amino acids. The ends lost 7 bases at V and 1 base at J; junction bases unmatched: 8. Germline V gives CDR1 SQVTM, CDR2 ANQGSEA.

The chain is built from TRBV15 and TRBJ1-5; the D is unclear. The CDR3 contains 13 residues. Deletions cut 5 bases from V and 4 bases from J, with 9 bases between. Germline CDR1 LNHNV, CDR2 YYDKDF (reference sequence). CDR3 in amino acids: CATSETRNQPQHF. The CDR3 DNA is TGTGCCACCAGCGAGACAAGAAATCAGCCCCAGCATTTT.

This clone was counted only a few times. The same CDR3 arises from other DNA sequences in this sample as well. The chain is built from TRBV7-2 and TRBJ2-3, with D maybe TRBD1 (6 bases). CDR1 is SGHTA, CDR2 FQGNSA, per germline. The V gene lost 0 bases and the J gene lost 3 bases, with 7 bases spanning the gap. There are 14 residues in the CDR3. The CDR3 here is CASSLARGTDTQYF. The CDR3 DNA reads as TGTGCCAGCAGCTTAGCCAGGGGAACAGATACGCAGTATTTT.

The V call is TRBV9, the J call TRBJ2-3, with a tentative D call TRBD2 (6 bases). The CDR3 is made up of 15 amino acids. V was trimmed by 0 bases and J by 0 bases, leaving 8 bases between them. Per the germline V gene, CDR1 is SGDLS and CDR2 is YYNGEE. The CDR3 nucleotides are TGTGCCAGCAGCGTAGGGGCGGGGAGCACAGATACGCAGTATTTT. It codes for CASSVGAGSTDTQYF.

The V and J genes are TRBV11-2 and TRBJ2-7; 8 bases map to TRBD1. From germline, CDR1 is SGHAT and CDR2 FQNNGV. V lost 0 bases, J lost 2 bases, and 18 bases stayed unmatched. This CDR3 spans 20 amino acids. CDR3 protein: CASSLERGLAGTGPPYEQYF. The CDR3 DNA follows: TGTGCCAGCAGCTTAGAGAGGGGGCTTGCTGGGACAGGCCCTCCCTACGAGCAGTACTTC.

V and J are TRBV6-9 and TRBJ1-5; 9 bases map to TRBD1. In germline, CDR1 is MNHGY, CDR2 SVAAGI. The V and J ends lost 11 bases and 2 bases, in that order; junction bases with no gene match: 19. This CDR3 has 18 amino acids. CDR3 sequence reads: CAPPRDRVCLRGNQPQHF. The CDR3 nucleotides read TGTGCCCCCCCCCGGGACAGGGTGTGTTTACGGGGCAATCAGCCCCAGCATTTT.

The chain is built from TRBV4-1 and TRBJ1-2, with 10 bases that match TRBD1. This CDR3 contains 14 residues. With V trimmed by 2 bases and J by 8 bases, 5 bases remained unmatched. Germline CDR1 and CDR2: MGHRA and YSYEKL. The CDR3 loop reads CASSQPGQGTGYTF. The CDR3 nucleotides read TGCGCCAGCAGCCAACCGGGACAGGGGACAGGCTACACCTTC.

This rearrangement joins TRBV5-6 to TRBJ2-1; TRBD2 might be the D (5 bases). V shed 2 bases and J shed 7 bases, with 10 bases lying between them. Germline V gene sequence: CDR1 SGHDT, CDR2 YYEEEE. This CDR3 has 13 residues. The CDR3 loop reads CASSFTSGNEQFF. As DNA, the CDR3 is TGTGCCAGCAGCTTTACATCGGGAAATGAGCAGTTCTTC.

Only one count was recorded for this clone. The rearrangement joins TRBV7-3 to TRBJ2-1; no reliable D call. CDR1 is SGHTA and CDR2 is FQGTGA in the germline V gene. With 0 bases removed from V and 6 bases from J, the gap between germline ends came to 9 bases. This CDR3 region has 14 residues. As DNA, the CDR3 is TGTGCCAGCAGCTTAACGCACGAACTCAATGAGCAGTTCTTC. Protein: CASSLTHELNEQFF.

This sequence joins TRBV2 and TRBJ1-2; TRBD1 agrees at 7 bases. CDR1 and CDR2 from the germline V gene are SNHLY and FYNNEI. The length of the CDR3 is 12 residues. V lost 6 bases, J lost 8 bases, and 6 bases stayed unmatched. The CDR3 DNA reads as TGTGCCAGCAGAAACAGGGGAACCGGCTACACCTTC. Residues: CASRNRGTGYTF.

Points on this clone: A read error may account for a junction end that differs from germline. This rearrangement joins TRBV7-7 to TRBJ2-3; tentative D call: TRBD2 (7 bases). The CDR3 totals 13 residues. Germline values: CDR1 SSHAT, CDR2 FNYEAQ (reference sequence). The CDR3 sequence is CASSSGGPDTQYF. The CDR3 DNA reads TGTGCTAGCAGCTCGGGGGGCCCAGATACGCAGTATTTT.

This chain joins TRBV5-1 and TRBJ1-1, with 7 bases fitting TRBD1. The length of the CDR3 is 13 residues. Germline V gene lookup returns CDR1 SGHRS and CDR2 YFSETQ. Trimming removed 4 bases from V and 4 bases from J; junction bases left unmatched: 4. The CDR3 DNA follows: TGCGCCAGCAGCCCGAACAGGGGCACTGAAGCTTTCTTT. As protein: CASSPNRGTEAFF.

V is TRBV10-3 and J is TRBJ2-7; 7 positions match TRBD1. The CDR3 is 14 residues long. Trimming removed 3 bases from V and 2 bases from J; junction bases left unmatched: 4. Germline assignment: CDR1 ENHRY and CDR2 SYGVKD. The chain's CDR3 is CAISEQQGPYEQYF. CDR3 DNA: TGTGCCATCAGTGAACAACAGGGGCCCTACGAGCAGTACTTC.

The chain uses TRBV6-2 or TRBV6-3 and TRBJ1-6; maybe TRBD1 (6 bases). Trimming cost V 0 bases and J 9 bases, with 15 bases left between them. CDR1 is MNHEY, CDR2 SVGEGT, per germline. The CDR3 is 16 amino acids. CDR3 coding DNA: TGTGCCAGCAGTTACTCGGTAGGGGACATAGTTTCACCCCTCCACTTT. Its protein is CASSYSVGDIVSPLHF.

This clone was observed a handful of times. The rearrangement joins TRBV4-2 to TRBJ2-5; the D gene is possibly TRBD1 (7 bases). From germline, CDR1 is LGHNA and CDR2 YNFKEQ. The germline V and J ends were trimmed by 3 bases and 6 bases, with 20 bases remaining between them. The CDR3 loop spans 16 amino acids. CDR3 DNA sequence: TGTGCCAGCAGCCACGTTCCGACAGGGCGCGGGAAGACCCAGTACTTC. As protein: CASSHVPTGRGKTQYF.

This chain uses TRBV9 with TRBJ2-3; D might be TRBD1 (5 bases). The CDR3 spans 15 residues. Trimming shortened V by 0 bases and J by 5 bases, and 13 bases separated the two germline ends. Germline V gene sequence: CDR1 SGDLS, CDR2 YYNGEE. This CDR3 is CASSVAGSGQDTQYF. For the CDR3, the DNA is TGTGCCAGCAGCGTAGCGGGTTCAGGACAAGATACGCAGTATTTT.

V usage is TRBV6-5 and J usage is TRBJ2-7; unclear D gene. V gave up 8 bases and J gave up 7 bases, with 18 bases separating them. The CDR3 is 13 amino acids. The germline V gene encodes CDR1 MNHEY and CDR2 SVGAGI. The CDR3 DNA follows: TGTGCCAGCGCCAAACTTAGCCTCAGAGAGCAGTACTTC. The encoded protein is CASAKLSLREQYF.

This rearrangement joins TRBV5-6 to TRBJ1-1; the D gene is possibly TRBD1 (6 bases). Germline V gene lookup returns CDR1 SGHDT and CDR2 YYEEEE. The CDR3 is made up of 13 amino acids. The V end lost 7 bases, the J end lost 1 base, and 11 bases lay between the germline ends. CDR3 protein: CASSGAPNTEAFF. Here the CDR3 DNA reads TGTGCCAGCTCAGGGGCACCGAACACTGAAGCTTTCTTT.

The chain carries TRBV5-4 and TRBJ2-4, with D tentatively TRBD1 (5 bases). V was shortened by 9 bases and J by 6 bases, with 16 bases between the two germline ends. CDR1 is SGHNT, CDR2 YYREEE, per germline (reference sequence). The CDR3 runs to 13 residues. CDR3 sequence (DNA): TGTGCCATTACGACCGGGCAGGGAAACATTCAGTACTTC. This sequence encodes CAITTGQGNIQYF.

The chain links TRBV5-6 to TRBJ1-1; D is ambiguous. This CDR3 has 12 amino acids. V was trimmed by 0 bases and J by 11 bases, leaving 11 bases between them. CDR1 is SGHDT and CDR2 is YYEEEE in the germline V gene. CDR3 residues: CASSLVGSGAFF. As DNA, the CDR3 is TGTGCCAGCAGCTTGGTGGGGAGTGGTGCTTTCTTT.

This chain joins TRBV4-3 and TRBJ1-6, with D unresolved. The germline V gene has CDR1 LGHNA and CDR2 YSLEER. CDR3 length: 14 residues. Trimming pared 1 base from V and 4 bases from J, leaving 5 bases between. The CDR3 loop is CASSQVPYNSPLHF. The CDR3 DNA reads as TGCGCCAGCAGCCAAGTCCCTTATAATTCACCCCTCCACTTT.

The V call is TRBV6-6, the J call TRBJ1-2; 12 positions agree with TRBD1. Germline V CDR1 and CDR2: MNHNY, SVGAGI (reference sequence). The CDR3 extends over 16 amino acids. V was pared by 6 bases and J by 12 bases, with 17 bases of the junction left unmatched. CDR3 sequence reads: CASRSDSPGTGGADTF. CDR3 DNA sequence: TGTGCCAGCAGGAGTGATTCGCCCGGGACAGGGGGCGCGGACACCTTC.

The rearrangement joins TRBV10-1 to TRBJ1-1; TRBD1 aligns across 9 bases. The V segment lost 10 bases and the J segment 3 bases; nucleotides outside the gene matches: 6. Per germline, CDR1 WNHNN and CDR2 SYGVQD (reference sequence). CDR3 length equals 13 residues. CDR3 DNA sequence: TGCGCCACCACAGGGGGCACGGACACTGAAGCTTTCTTT. It codes for CATTGGTDTEAFF.

The chain uses TRBV7-9 and TRBJ1-2; 7 bases are a match to TRBD1. V lost 4 bases to trimming and J lost 0 bases; unmatched junction nucleotides: 5. The CDR3 extends over 15 amino acids. Germline assignment: CDR1 SEHNR and CDR2 FQNEAQ (reference sequence). The CDR3 region has the DNA TGTGCCAGCAGCTCCGACAGGGCCACTAACTATGGCTACACCTTC. Translation gives CASSSDRATNYGYTF.

The J gene is TRBJ2-3, the V gene TRBV5-4, with a possible D match to TRBD1 (6 bases). The CDR3 has 15 residues. Germline loops: CDR1 SGHNT, CDR2 YYREEE (reference sequence). Trimming stripped 0 bases from V and 0 bases from J, with 8 bases between. In DNA form, the CDR3 reads TGTGCCAGCAGCTTGGACAGGGCTAGCACAGATACGCAGTATTTT. Amino acid sequence: CASSLDRASTDTQYF.

The chain joins TRBV11-2 to TRBJ1-1, with D hard to call. Germline loops: CDR1 SGHAT, CDR2 FQNNGV. There are 13 residues in the CDR3. Between the trimmed V and J ends, which lost 0 bases and 3 bases, there was a span of 5 bases. DNA for the CDR3: TGTGCCAGCAGCTTAGAATCTTACACTGAAGCTTTCTTT. Protein: CASSLESYTEAFF.